The subject of this entry is one T cell receptor (beta chain). This sample was included in a study of cytomegalovirus exposure and HLA in healthy donors. The PCR employed 60 Vbeta primers together with 13 Jbeta primers. Some clones are missing from TCRdb's copy, which holds only in-frame ones; the method was immunoSEQ multiplex PCR. The sample comprises roughly 110,000 clones, approximately 80% of which are singletons, and approximately 3.1% rests with the top ten. Trimming took off 5 bases at V and 0 bases at J, with 14 bases between the two ends. Looked up from germline, CDR1 is LNHDA and CDR2 is SQIVND (reference sequence). This CDR3 region has 15 residues.

The chain uses TRBV19 and TRBJ2-7; D is perhaps TRBD2 (6 bases). The receptor comes from a woman younger than 30 in good health and CMV-seropositive. The sample comprised PBMCs. CDR3 in amino acids: CASSRGMGPSYEQYF. As DNA, the CDR3 is TGTGCCAGTAGTCGGGGGATGGGGCCCTCCTACGAGCAGTACTTC.